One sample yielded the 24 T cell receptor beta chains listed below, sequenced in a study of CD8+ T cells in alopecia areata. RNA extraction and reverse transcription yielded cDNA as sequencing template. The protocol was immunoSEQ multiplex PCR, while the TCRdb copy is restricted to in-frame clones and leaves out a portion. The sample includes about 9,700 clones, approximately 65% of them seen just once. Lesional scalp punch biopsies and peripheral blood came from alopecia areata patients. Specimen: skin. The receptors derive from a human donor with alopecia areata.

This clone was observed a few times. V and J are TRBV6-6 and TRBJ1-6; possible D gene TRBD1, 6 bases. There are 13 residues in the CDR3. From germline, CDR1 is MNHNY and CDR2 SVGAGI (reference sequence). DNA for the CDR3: TGTGCTACAGCAGGGGCAATAGGCTCACCCCTCCACTTT. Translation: CATAGAIGSPLHF.

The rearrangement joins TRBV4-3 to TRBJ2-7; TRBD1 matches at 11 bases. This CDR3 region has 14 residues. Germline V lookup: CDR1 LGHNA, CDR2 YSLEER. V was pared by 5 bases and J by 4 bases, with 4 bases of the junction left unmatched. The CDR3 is CASSGTGGSYEQYF. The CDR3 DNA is TGCGCCAGCAGCGGGACAGGGGGTTCTTACGAGCAGTACTTC.

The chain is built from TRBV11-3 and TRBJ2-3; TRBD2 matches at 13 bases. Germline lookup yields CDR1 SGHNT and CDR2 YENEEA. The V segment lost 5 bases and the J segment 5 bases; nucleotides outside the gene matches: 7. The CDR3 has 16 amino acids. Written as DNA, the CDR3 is TGTGCCAGCAGCACTACTAGCGGGGGGGCTATAGATACGCAGTATTTT. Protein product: CASSTTSGGAIDTQYF.

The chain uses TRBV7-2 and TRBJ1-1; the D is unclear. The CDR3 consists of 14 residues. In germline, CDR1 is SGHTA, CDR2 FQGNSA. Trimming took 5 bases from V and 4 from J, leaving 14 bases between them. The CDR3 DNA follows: TGTGCCAGCAGCACTTCCCTCGGAGTCACTGAAGCTTTCTTT. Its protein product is CASSTSLGVTEAFF.

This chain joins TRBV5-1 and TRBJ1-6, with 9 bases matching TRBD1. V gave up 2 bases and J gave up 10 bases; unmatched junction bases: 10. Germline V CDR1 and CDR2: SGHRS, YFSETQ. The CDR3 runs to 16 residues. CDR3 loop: CASSLLGQGMESPLHF. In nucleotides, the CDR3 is TGCGCCAGCAGCTTATTGGGACAGGGTATGGAATCACCCCTCCACTTT. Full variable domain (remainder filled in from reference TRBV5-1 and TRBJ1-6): KAGVTQTPRYLIKTRGQQVTLSCSPISGHRSVSWYQQTPGQGLQFLFEYFSETQRNKGNFPGRFSGRQFSNSRSEMNVSTLELGDSALYLCASSLLGQGMESPLHFGNGTRLTVT.

The CDR3 loop is CASSPEGQGRETQYF. CDR3 bases: TGCGCCAGCAGCCCGGAAGGACAGGGACGGGAGACCCAGTACTTC. The V and J genes are TRBV4-1 and TRBJ2-5; 8 bases map to TRBD1. This CDR3 contains 15 residues. In germline, CDR1 is MGHRA, CDR2 YSYEKL. V lost 4 bases, J lost 5 bases, and 9 bases stayed unmatched.

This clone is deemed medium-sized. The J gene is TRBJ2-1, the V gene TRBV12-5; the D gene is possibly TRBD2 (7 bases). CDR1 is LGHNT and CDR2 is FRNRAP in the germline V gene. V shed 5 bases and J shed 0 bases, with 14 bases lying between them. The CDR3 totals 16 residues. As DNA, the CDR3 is TGTGCTAGTGGTCCAGAGGGGGGGAGCTCCTACAATGAGCAGTTCTTC. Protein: CASGPEGGSSYNEQFF.

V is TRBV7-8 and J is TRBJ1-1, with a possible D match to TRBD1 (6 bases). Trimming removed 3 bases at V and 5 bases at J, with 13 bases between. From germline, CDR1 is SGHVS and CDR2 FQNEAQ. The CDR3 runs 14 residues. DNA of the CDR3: TGTGCCAGCAGCTTGTGGAACGGACAGACTGAAGCTTTCTTT. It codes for CASSLWNGQTEAFF.

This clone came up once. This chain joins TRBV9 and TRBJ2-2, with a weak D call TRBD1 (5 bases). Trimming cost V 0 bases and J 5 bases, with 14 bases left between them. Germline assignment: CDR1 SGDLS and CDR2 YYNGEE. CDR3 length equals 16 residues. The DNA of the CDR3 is TGTGCCAGCAGCGTAGGGGGCCAATTAAGGACCGGGGAGCTGTTTTTT. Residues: CASSVGGQLRTGELFF.

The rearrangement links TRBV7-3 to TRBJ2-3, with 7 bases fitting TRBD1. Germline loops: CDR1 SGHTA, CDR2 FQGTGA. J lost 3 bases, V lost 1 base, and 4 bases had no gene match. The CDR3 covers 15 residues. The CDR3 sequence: CASSLIGRGTDTQYF. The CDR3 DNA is TGTGCCAGCAGCTTAATAGGCAGGGGGACAGATACGCAGTATTTT.

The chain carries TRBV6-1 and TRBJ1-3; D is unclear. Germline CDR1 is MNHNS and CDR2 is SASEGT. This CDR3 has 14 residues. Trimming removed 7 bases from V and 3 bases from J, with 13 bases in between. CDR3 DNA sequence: TGTGCCAGCACGGTACAACCCAATGGAAACACCATATATTTT. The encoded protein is CASTVQPNGNTIYF.

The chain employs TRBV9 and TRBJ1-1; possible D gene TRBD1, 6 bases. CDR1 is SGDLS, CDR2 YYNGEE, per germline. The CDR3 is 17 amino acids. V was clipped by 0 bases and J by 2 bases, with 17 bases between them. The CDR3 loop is CASSVVGTPGHNTEAFF. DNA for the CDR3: TGTGCCAGCAGCGTAGTGGGAACCCCGGGACACAACACTGAAGCTTTCTTT.

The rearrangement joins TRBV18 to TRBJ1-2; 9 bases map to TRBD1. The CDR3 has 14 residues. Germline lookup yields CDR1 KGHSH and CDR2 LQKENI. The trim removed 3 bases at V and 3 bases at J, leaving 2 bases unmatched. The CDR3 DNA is TGTGCCAGCTCACCTCGGACAGGGGACTATGGCTACACCTTC. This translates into CASSPRTGDYGYTF.

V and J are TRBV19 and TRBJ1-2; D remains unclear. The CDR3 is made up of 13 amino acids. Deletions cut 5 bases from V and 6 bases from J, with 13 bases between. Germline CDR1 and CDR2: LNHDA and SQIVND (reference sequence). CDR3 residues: CASSPRARDGYTF. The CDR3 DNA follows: TGTGCCAGTAGTCCAAGGGCCCGAGATGGCTACACCTTC.

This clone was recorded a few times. In DNA, the CDR3 is TGTGCCAGCAGCGAGGCGATCAATCAGCCCCAGCATTTT. Its protein product is CASSEAINQPQHF. V gene TRBV7-2 combines with J gene TRBJ1-5; D gene ambiguous. Trimming pared 5 bases from V and 3 bases from J, leaving 8 bases between. The V gene's germline CDR1 is SGHTA and CDR2 FQGNSA. CDR3 length equals 13 residues.

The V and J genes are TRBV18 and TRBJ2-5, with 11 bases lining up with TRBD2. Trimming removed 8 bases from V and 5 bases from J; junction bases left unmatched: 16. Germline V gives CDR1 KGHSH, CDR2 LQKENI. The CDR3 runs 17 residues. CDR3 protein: CASASGTSGFKRETQYF. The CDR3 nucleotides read TGTGCCAGCGCCTCCGGGACTAGCGGTTTCAAGCGGGAGACCCAGTACTTC.

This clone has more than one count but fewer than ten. Here the CDR3 DNA reads TGTGCCAGCAGCTTGACAGGGGGCGAGGTAGATACGCAGTATTTT. Translating it yields CASSLTGGEVDTQYF. This chain uses TRBV7-3 with TRBJ2-3; 10 positions match TRBD1. Looked up from germline, CDR1 is SGHTA and CDR2 is FQGTGA. V trimming: 3 bases; J trimming: 5 bases; junction bases outside the gene matches: 5. The CDR3 consists of 15 residues.

The CDR3 nucleotides read TGCGCCAGCAGCCAAGATGGTTGGGGGCCGGAAGCTTTCTTT. Its protein is CASSQDGWGPEAFF. This chain connects TRBV4-1 to TRBJ1-1; D perhaps matches TRBD1 (6 bases). Looked up from germline, CDR1 is MGHRA and CDR2 is YSYEKL. The V end was cut by 0 bases, the J end by 8 bases, with 13 bases between. CDR3 length: 14 residues.

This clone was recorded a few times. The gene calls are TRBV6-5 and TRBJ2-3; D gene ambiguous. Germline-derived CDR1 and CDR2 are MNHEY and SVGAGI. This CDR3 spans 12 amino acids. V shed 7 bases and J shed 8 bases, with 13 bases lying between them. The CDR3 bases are TGTGCCAGCATCTCCCCCTCTCGTACGCAGTATTTT. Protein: CASISPSRTQYF.

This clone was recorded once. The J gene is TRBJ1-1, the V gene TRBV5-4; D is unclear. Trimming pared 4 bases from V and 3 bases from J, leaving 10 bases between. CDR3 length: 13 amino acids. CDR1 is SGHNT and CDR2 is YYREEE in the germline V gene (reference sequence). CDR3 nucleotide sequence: TGTGCCAGCAGCATTCCAGGCTACACTGAAGCTTTCTTT. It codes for CASSIPGYTEAFF. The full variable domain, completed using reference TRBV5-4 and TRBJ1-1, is ETGVTQSPTHLIKTRGQQVTLRCSSQSGHNTVSWYQQALGQGPQFIFQYYREEENGRGNFPPRFSGLQFPNYSSELNVNALELDDSALYLCASSIPGYTEAFFGQGTRLTVV.

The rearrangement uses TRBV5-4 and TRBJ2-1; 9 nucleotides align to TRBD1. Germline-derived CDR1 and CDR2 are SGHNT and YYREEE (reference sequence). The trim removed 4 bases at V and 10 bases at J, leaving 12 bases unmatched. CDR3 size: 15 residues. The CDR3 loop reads CASSPLQGAQEEQFF. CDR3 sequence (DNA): TGTGCCAGCAGCCCTCTACAGGGGGCGCAGGAAGAGCAGTTCTTC.

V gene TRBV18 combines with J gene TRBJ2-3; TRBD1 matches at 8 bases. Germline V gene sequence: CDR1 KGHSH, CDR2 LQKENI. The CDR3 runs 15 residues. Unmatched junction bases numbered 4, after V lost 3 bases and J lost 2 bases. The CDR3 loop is CASSPRQGPTDTQYF. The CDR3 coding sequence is TGTGCCAGCTCACCTCGACAGGGGCCCACAGATACGCAGTATTTT.

The CDR3 reads CASSPTRRTSGPTDTQYF. The CDR3 nucleotides read TGTGCCAGCAGCCCCACGCGTAGGACTAGCGGCCCCACAGATACGCAGTATTTT. The rearrangement links TRBV7-9 to TRBJ2-3; 10 bases agree with TRBD2. The CDR3 extends over 18 amino acids. Germline CDR1 SEHNR, CDR2 FQNEAQ (reference sequence). J was trimmed by 2 bases and V by 5 bases; bases with no gene match: 13.

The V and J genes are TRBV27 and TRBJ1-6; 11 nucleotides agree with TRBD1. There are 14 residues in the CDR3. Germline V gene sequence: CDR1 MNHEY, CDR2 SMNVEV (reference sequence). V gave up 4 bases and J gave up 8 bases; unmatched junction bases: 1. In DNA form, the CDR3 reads TGTGCCAGCAGTTCGGGACAGGGGGATTCACCCCTCCACTTT. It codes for CASSSGQGDSPLHF.